The sequence of this T cell receptor (beta chain) was determined in a study of metastatic and nonmetastatic thyroid tumors. Study-level information: Repertoires were compared across blood and tumor or nodule tissue from malignant and benign thyroid patients.

No patient had received any treatment before thyroid surgery. V was cut by 2 bases and J by 7 bases, with 9 bases left in between. Germline V gives CDR1 SGHTA, CDR2 FQGTGA. This CDR3 comprises 14 residues. Per the original methods: For papillary thyroid cancer, a distant-metastasis classifier was constructed from CDR3 differences observed across clinicopathological groups. MiXCR re-clonotyped the PCR reads for TCRdb. The V and J calls follow TCRdb's processing rather than the paper's. The sample shows 15,000 to 20,000 clones, around a third of them seen only once. Sample: tumor tissue. The chain joins TRBV7-3 to TRBJ1-6; D gene ambiguous. The source is a male donor with papillary thyroid cancer or a benign thyroid nodule (not recorded which). Some clones in this sample may be carry-over from other donors' samples. The CDR3 DNA follows: TGTGCCAGCAGCTTAGGGGAGTCCAATTCACCCCTCCACTTT. This sequence encodes CASSLGESNSPLHF.